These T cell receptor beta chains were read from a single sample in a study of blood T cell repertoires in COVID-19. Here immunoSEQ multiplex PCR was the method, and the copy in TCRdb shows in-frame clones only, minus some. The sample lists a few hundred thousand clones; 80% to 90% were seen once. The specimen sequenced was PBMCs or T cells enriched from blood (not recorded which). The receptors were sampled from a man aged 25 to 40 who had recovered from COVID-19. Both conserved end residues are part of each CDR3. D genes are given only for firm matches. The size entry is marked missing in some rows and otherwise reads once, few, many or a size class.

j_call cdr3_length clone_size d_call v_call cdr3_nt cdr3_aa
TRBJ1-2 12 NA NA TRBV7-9 TGTGCCAGCAGCTTAGCGGGGGCTGGCTACACCTTC CASSLAGAGYTF
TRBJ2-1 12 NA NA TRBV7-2 TGTGCCAGCAGCTTCCGAGAGAATGAGCAGTTCTTC CASSFRENEQFF
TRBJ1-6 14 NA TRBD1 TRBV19 TGTGCCAGTAGTTCCGGGACAGGTGTCTCACCCCTCCACTTT CASSSGTGVSPLHF
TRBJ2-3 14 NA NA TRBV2 TGTGCCAGCAGGGGCGACAGAATCACAGATACGCAGTATTTT CASRGDRITDTQYF
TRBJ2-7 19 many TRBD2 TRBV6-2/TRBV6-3 TGTGCCAGCAGCCCCCAAATAGCGGGGGGGCCCTTGCGTCTGTACGAGCAGTACTTC CASSPQIAGGPLRLYEQYF
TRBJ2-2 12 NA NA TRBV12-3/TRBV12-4 TGTGCCAGCAGTATAATGACCGGGGAGCTGTTTTTT CASSIMTGELFF
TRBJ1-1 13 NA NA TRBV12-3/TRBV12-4 TGTGCCAGCAGTTTAGAGAGTAACACTGAAGCTTTCTTT CASSLESNTEAFF
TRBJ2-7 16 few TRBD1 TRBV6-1 TGTGCCAGCAGTGTGAAACCCGGGACAGGAGGCTACGAGCAGTACTTC CASSVKPGTGGYEQYF
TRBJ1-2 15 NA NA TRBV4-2 TGTGCCAGCAGCCCCCCGGGAGGGGTTAACTATGGCTACACCTTC CASSPPGGVNYGYTF
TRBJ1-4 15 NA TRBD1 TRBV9 TGTGCCAGCAGCAAAAGGACAGGGGGCTATGAAAAACTGTTTTTT CASSKRTGGYEKLFF
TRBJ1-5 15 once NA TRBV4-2 TGTGCCAGCAGTCGCGGTCGGGAGGGTAATCAGCCCCAGCATTTT CASSRGREGNQPQHF
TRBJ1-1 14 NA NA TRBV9 TGTGCCAGCAGCGTAGAAAGGGGTGGGGCTGAAGCTTTCTTT CASSVERGGAEAFF
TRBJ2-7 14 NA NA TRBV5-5 TGTGCCAGCAGCCTCTTACTGAACTCCTACGAGCAGTACTTC CASSLLLNSYEQYF
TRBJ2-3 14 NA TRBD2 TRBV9 TGTGCCAGCAGCGTTCGGACTAGTGCCGATACGCAGTATTTT CASSVRTSADTQYF
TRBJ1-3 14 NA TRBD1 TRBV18 TGTGCCAGCTCACGGGACAGGGCTGGAAACACCATATATTTT CASSRDRAGNTIYF
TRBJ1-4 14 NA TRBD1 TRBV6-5 TGTGCCAGCAGTCCGACAGGGGGCCGTGAAAAACTGTTTTTT CASSPTGGREKLFF
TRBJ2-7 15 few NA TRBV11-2 TGTGCCAGCAGCTCAGTGGAGTTGAGCTCCTACGAGCAGTACTTC CASSSVELSSYEQYF
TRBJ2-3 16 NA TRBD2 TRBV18 TGTGCCAGCTCACCGCAGACTAGCGGGAGTACAGATACGCAGTATTTT CASSPQTSGSTDTQYF
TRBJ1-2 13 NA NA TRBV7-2 TGTGCCAGCAGCTTAGGACAGTACGATGGCTACACCTTC CASSLGQYDGYTF
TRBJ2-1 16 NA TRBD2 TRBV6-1 TGTGCCAGCAGTGAACGGCCTAGCGGGTACTACAATGAGCAGTTCTTC CASSERPSGYYNEQFF
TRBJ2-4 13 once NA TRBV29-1 TGCAGCGTACGAGGGACACCTAAAAACATTCAGTACTTC CSVRGTPKNIQYF
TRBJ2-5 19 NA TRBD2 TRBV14 TGTGCCAGCAGCCAAGATCCGCGGGCTAGCGGAAAATATCAAGAGACCCAGTACTTC CASSQDPRASGKYQETQYF
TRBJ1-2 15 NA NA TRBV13 TGTGCCAGCAGCTTAGGTCGGACAGAGGGCTATGGCTACACCTTC CASSLGRTEGYGYTF
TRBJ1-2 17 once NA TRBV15 TGTGCCACCAGCAGCCGAACAGGGTATGGGGCTAACTATGGCTACACCTTC CATSSRTGYGANYGYTF